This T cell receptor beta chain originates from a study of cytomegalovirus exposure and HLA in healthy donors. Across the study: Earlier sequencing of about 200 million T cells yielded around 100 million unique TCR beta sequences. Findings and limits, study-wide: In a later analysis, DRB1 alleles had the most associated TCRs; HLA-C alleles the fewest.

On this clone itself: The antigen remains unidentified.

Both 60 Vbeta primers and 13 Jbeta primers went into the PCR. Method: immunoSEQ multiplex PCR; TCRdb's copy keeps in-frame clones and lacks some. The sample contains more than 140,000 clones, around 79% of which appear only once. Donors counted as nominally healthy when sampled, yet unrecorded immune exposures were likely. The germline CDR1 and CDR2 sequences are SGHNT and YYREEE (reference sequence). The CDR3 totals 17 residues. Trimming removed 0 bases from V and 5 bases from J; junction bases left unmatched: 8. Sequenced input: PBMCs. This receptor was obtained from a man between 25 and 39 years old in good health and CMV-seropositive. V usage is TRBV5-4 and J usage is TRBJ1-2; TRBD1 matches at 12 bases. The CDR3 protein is CASSLGGTGGGDYGYTF. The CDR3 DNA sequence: TGTGCCAGCAGCTTGGGAGGGACAGGGGGCGGGGATTATGGCTACACCTTC.